The 23 T cell receptor beta chains below all came from one sample that was sequenced in a study of T-cell memory formation after mild COVID-19. TCRdb reprocessed the 5' RACE reads via MiXCR and lists one record per CDR3 protein. The data show about 400,000 distinct CDR3 sequences, more than 20% seen once. Specimen: PBMCs or a T cell subset sorted from them (not recorded which). Receptor source: an adult woman who had mild COVID-19 (a few samples of this study predate the infection). Cell type and time point are not known.

In this sample, this clonotype turned up a few times. This chain joins TRBV7-2 and TRBJ2-1; maybe TRBD2 (5 bases). The germline CDR1 and CDR2 sequences are SGHTA and FQGNSA. The CDR3 extends over 15 amino acids. V was clipped by 5 bases and J by 7 bases, with 18 bases between them. In DNA, the CDR3 is TGTGCCAGCAGCCCCCCAACTCAGCGGCAAAATGAGCAGTTCTTC. Translation: CASSPPTQRQNEQFF.

The rearrangement uses TRBV6-9 and TRBJ2-1; 8 nucleotides line up with TRBD2. The CDR3 has 12 amino acids. The germline CDR1 and CDR2 sequences are MNHGY and SVAAGI. After removal of 11 bases from V and 9 bases from J, the junction contained 9 bases not matched to a gene. CDR3 sequence (DNA): TGTGCCGAGCAGGAGGGACTAGTTGAGCAGTTCTTC. This encodes CAEQEGLVEQFF.

The rearrangement joins TRBV27 to TRBJ1-2; 8 bases align to TRBD1. The germline CDR1 and CDR2 sequences are MNHEY and SMNVEV (reference sequence). V was pared by 6 bases and J by 6 bases, with 3 bases of the junction left unmatched. This CDR3 spans 12 amino acids. The CDR3 region has the DNA TGTGCCAGCAGGGACAGGGTCCATGGCTACACCTTC. It specifies CASRDRVHGYTF.

The rearrangement joins TRBV18 to TRBJ1-1, with D possibly matching TRBD1 (5 bases). CDR3 size: 16 residues. Trimming shortened V by 5 bases and J by 6 bases, and 22 bases separated the two germline ends. Germline values: CDR1 KGHSH, CDR2 LQKENI. The CDR3 sequence: CASSATWGRVVAEAFF. The CDR3 DNA is TGTGCCAGCTCAGCTACCTGGGGCAGGGTAGTCGCTGAAGCTTTCTTT.

This chain uses TRBV6-5 with TRBJ2-3; 11 nucleotides line up with TRBD2. V lost 1 base and J lost 6; bases outside the gene matches: 6. This CDR3 has 16 residues. Germline V gene sequence: CDR1 MNHEY, CDR2 SVGAGI. The CDR3 is CASSYYSGRAGDTQYF. In nucleotides, the CDR3 is TGTGCCAGCAGTTACTATAGCGGGAGGGCCGGGGATACGCAGTATTTT.

The chain links TRBV7-8 to TRBJ2-5; D possibly uses TRBD1 or TRBD2 (5 bases each). Germline V gives CDR1 SGHVS, CDR2 FQNEAQ. The CDR3 totals 15 residues. With 5 bases removed from V and 2 bases from J, the gap between germline ends came to 15 bases. CDR3 sequence: CASSPSWGRQETQYF. The CDR3 nucleotides are TGTGCCAGCAGCCCCTCCTGGGGGAGACAAGAGACCCAGTACTTC.

This clonotype showed up just a few times. The CDR3 DNA sequence: TGTGCCAGCAGTGGTGCCGGCAGGGGATATGGTAATGAGCAGTTCTTC. Encoded protein: CASSGAGRGYGNEQFF. The gene calls are TRBV2 and TRBJ2-1; the D gene is possibly TRBD1 (6 bases). The germline CDR1 and CDR2 sequences are SNHLY and FYNNEI. V was clipped by 4 bases and J by 7 bases, with 20 bases between them. The CDR3 is made up of 16 amino acids.

The chain couples TRBV9 to TRBJ2-2, with 15 bases matching TRBD2. Germline V gives CDR1 SGDLS, CDR2 YYNGEE. The V and J ends lost 4 bases and 0 bases, in that order; junction bases with no gene match: 4. This CDR3 region has 18 residues. CDR3 sequence: CASSPGLAGGSNTGELFF. The CDR3 region has the DNA TGTGCCAGCAGCCCGGGACTAGCGGGGGGCTCGAACACCGGGGAGCTGTTTTTT.

There are a few counts of this clonotype. CDR3 nucleotide sequence: TGTGCCAGCAGCCTGCCGGGACAGACAAATGAAAAACTGTTTTTT. Encoded protein: CASSLPGQTNEKLFF. The chain carries TRBV11-2 and TRBJ1-4; 7 positions agree with TRBD1. CDR3 length equals 15 residues. V trimming: 5 bases; J trimming: 5 bases; junction bases outside the gene matches: 8. Germline assignment: CDR1 SGHAT and CDR2 FQNNGV.

The rearrangement uses TRBV7-6 and TRBJ2-1; TRBD2 aligns across 11 bases. The CDR3 is 15 residues long. V lost 0 bases and J lost 8; bases outside the gene matches: 3. Looked up from germline, CDR1 is SGHVS and CDR2 is FNYEAQ. CDR3 bases: TGTGCCAGCAGCTTAGCACCTAGCGGGGGGCATGAGCAGTTCTTC. Translation gives CASSLAPSGGHEQFF.

V is TRBV27 and J is TRBJ2-7, with 8 bases lining up with TRBD2. This CDR3 contains 15 residues. The germline V gene encodes CDR1 MNHEY and CDR2 SMNVEV (reference sequence). The J segment lost 3 bases and the V segment lost 3 bases, leaving 7 bases of the junction unmatched. CDR3 protein: CASSLIGGGFYEQYF. For the CDR3, the DNA is TGTGCCAGCAGTTTGATCGGGGGGGGATTCTACGAGCAGTACTTC.

This clonotype has only a few counts. This chain uses TRBV12-3 or TRBV12-4 with TRBJ2-5, with 8 bases aligning to TRBD2. CDR3 size: 14 residues. Trimming cost V 6 bases and J 5 bases; bases outside gene matches: 8. CDR3 DNA sequence: TGTGCCAGCAGCTACCAGACTAGCGTGGAGACCCAGTACTTC. This codes for CASSYQTSVETQYF.

The rearrangement joins TRBV7-6 to TRBJ2-7; tentatively, D is TRBD1 (6 bases). Germline V gene sequence: CDR1 SGHVS, CDR2 FNYEAQ. There are 15 residues in the CDR3. V lost 5 bases and J 2 bases, leaving 16 bases between the germline ends. The CDR3 DNA is TGTGCCAGCAGCCCCCTTTCAGGGGATGCCTACGAGCAGTACTTC. Protein product: CASSPLSGDAYEQYF.

The genes are TRBV5-1 and TRBJ2-3; no reliable D call. The V and J ends lost 3 bases and 2 bases respectively, with 16 bases between them. Germline loops: CDR1 SGHRS, CDR2 YFSETQ. This CDR3 is built from 16 residues. This CDR3 reads CASSSGIDGVTDTQYF. The CDR3 DNA sequence: TGCGCCAGCAGCTCGGGCATAGACGGAGTCACAGATACGCAGTATTTT.

This clonotype turned up a few times. The gene calls are TRBV12-3 or TRBV12-4 and TRBJ2-1; 7 nucleotides line up with TRBD2. This CDR3 is built from 14 residues. V gave up 1 base and J gave up 9 bases; unmatched junction bases: 6. The CDR3, as DNA: TGTGCCAGCAGTTTAGTCGCTGGCGGGGGTGAGCAGTTCTTC. It yields the protein CASSLVAGGGEQFF.

The chain joins TRBV5-1 to TRBJ1-1; 9 nucleotides align to TRBD1. The trim removed 3 bases at V and 3 bases at J, leaving 3 bases unmatched. The CDR3 contains 14 residues. CDR1 is SGHRS, CDR2 YFSETQ, per germline. The CDR3 nucleotides read TGCGCCAGCAGCTGGGGACAGGGATACACTGAAGCTTTCTTT. Translating it yields CASSWGQGYTEAFF.

The chain uses TRBV24-1 and TRBJ2-2; perhaps D is TRBD1 or TRBD2 (5 bases each). Trimming took off 9 bases at V and 3 bases at J, with 22 bases between the two ends. The germline gives CDR1 KGHDR, CDR2 SFDVKD. This CDR3 has 17 residues. The CDR3 sequence is CATQPETGTTHTGELFF. In DNA form, the CDR3 reads TGTGCCACCCAACCGGAAACCGGGACGACGCACACCGGGGAGCTGTTTTTT.

The J gene is TRBJ1-1, the V gene TRBV5-1, with no clear D. V gave up 1 base and J gave up 5 bases, with 9 bases separating them. Germline CDR1 and CDR2: SGHRS and YFSETQ. The CDR3 is made up of 13 amino acids. CDR3 residues: CASSLLPSTEAFF. DNA of the CDR3: TGCGCCAGCAGCTTGCTGCCCTCTACTGAAGCTTTCTTT.

The CDR3 nucleotides are TGTGCCACCAGAGGAGGGAGTCCTGTCGACACTGAAGCTTTCTTT. It is translated as CATRGGSPVDTEAFF. This chain connects TRBV24-1 to TRBJ1-1; no clear D gene. CDR3 length equals 15 residues. CDR1 and CDR2 (germline): KGHDR, SFDVKD. V was pared by 7 bases and J by 3 bases, with 17 bases between.

The chain couples TRBV20-1 to TRBJ2-2, with D tentatively TRBD1 or TRBD2 (5 bases each). Germline-derived CDR1 and CDR2 are DFQATT and SNEGSKA (reference sequence). This CDR3 region has 14 residues. The V and J ends lost 6 bases and 4 bases respectively, with 15 bases between them. CDR3 DNA sequence: TGCAGTGCGACATTGGGGACCCGCACCGGGGAGCTGTTTTTT. Translated: CSATLGTRTGELFF.

The gene calls are TRBV29-1 and TRBJ2-3, with 11 bases lining up with TRBD2. There are 15 residues in the CDR3. The ends lost 5 bases at V and 2 bases at J; junction bases unmatched: 6. Germline lookup yields CDR1 SQVTM and CDR2 ANQGSEA. The DNA for the CDR3 is TGCAGCGTTAGCGGGACTAGCGGTTACACAGATACGCAGTATTTT. Its translation is CSVSGTSGYTDTQYF.

V gene TRBV30 combines with J gene TRBJ1-5; no clear D. Trimming took 0 bases from V and 5 from J, leaving 8 bases between them. This CDR3 is built from 13 residues. Per the germline V gene, CDR1 is GTSNPN and CDR2 is SVGIG (reference sequence). The CDR3 DNA follows: TGTGCCTGGAGTGTTGCAGACTATCAGCCCCAGCATTTT. Translated: CAWSVADYQPQHF.

This clonotype was seen only once. At one boundary the junction diverges from the germline segment, which might be a read error. The chain joins TRBV2 to TRBJ2-7; possibly TRBD1 for D (6 bases). The germline CDR1 and CDR2 sequences are SNHLY and FYNNEI. This CDR3 has 17 amino acids. The CDR3: CASTSGHRDTSSYDQYF. The DNA of the CDR3 is TGTGCCAGCACCTCCGGGCACCGGGACACCAGCTCCTACGATCAGTACTTC.